Listed below are T cell receptor beta chains from one sample, sequenced in a study of T cell responses to AZD1222 COVID-19 vaccine. Repertoires were generated with immunoSEQ multiplex PCR, while TCRdb's copy carries only in-frame clones and drops some. The sample includes under 110,000 clones, approximately 90% seen only once; the top ten take 1.3%. This sample comprised peripheral blood, obtained on day 0 of AZD1222 vaccination. These receptors all stem from an adult in good health. CDR3s include the opening cysteine and the closing phenylalanine or tryptophan. A D gene is named only where the DNA matches it firmly. The size of a clone is reported for some rows only, either as once, few or many, or as a class for expanded clones.

cdr3_nt cdr3_aa v_call clone_size j_call d_call
TGTGCCAGCAGCCAAGTACCCCTAGCGGGGGGGCCAGACGCGGAGACCCAGTACTTC CASSQVPLAGGPDAETQYF TRBV3-1/TRBV3-2 few TRBJ2-5 TRBD2
TGTGCCAGCAGTTCAAGACAGGGGGCGTTTCAGCCCCAGCATTTT CASSSRQGAFQPQHF TRBV28 . TRBJ1-5 TRBD1
TGTGCCAGCAGGGAGAAACAGGCCCTCACCTACAATGAGCAGTTCTTC CASREKQALTYNEQFF TRBV21-1 . TRBJ2-1 .
TGTGCCAGCAGCTTCCAAAGCAATCAGCCCCAGCATTTT CASSFQSNQPQHF TRBV11-2 . TRBJ1-5 .
TGCAGCGTTGAAGGTGGACGGGTCGGGGAGCTGTTTTTT CSVEGGRVGELFF TRBV29-1 . TRBJ2-2 .
TGCGCCAGCAGCTTTGACGGGTTCCCCTACGAGCAGTACTTC CASSFDGFPYEQYF TRBV5-1 . TRBJ2-7 .
TGTGCCACCCGCGGGACTTCCGAAAAACTGTTTTTT CATRGTSEKLFF TRBV19 . TRBJ1-4 .
TGTGCCAGCTCACCTGAGTCGGCGATAGGGGAGCAGTACTTC CASSPESAIGEQYF TRBV18 . TRBJ2-7 .
TGTGCCATCAGTGACCATGGGACAGGGGTAGGAAACACCATATATTTT CAISDHGTGVGNTIYF TRBV10-3 few TRBJ1-3 TRBD1
TGCGCCAGCAGCCAAGATCGCGGGGGCCCCTACAATGAGCAGTTCTTC CASSQDRGGPYNEQFF TRBV4-1 once TRBJ2-1 .
TGTGCCAGCAGTGAAACCCCGGAGGTCGCCAAAAACATTCAGTACTTC CASSETPEVAKNIQYF TRBV2 once TRBJ2-4 .
TGTGCCAGCAGTGATATGCTTTCGGGGGTTGGAAACACCATATATTTT CASSDMLSGVGNTIYF TRBV6-1 . TRBJ1-3 .
TGCGCCTCCTCTCCAGCCGGCCGCAGCTCCTCCTACGAGCAGTACTTC CASSPAGRSSSYEQYF TRBV5-1 . TRBJ2-7 .
TGTGCCACCAGTGCCAGGGTGGGCAATCAGCCCCAGCATTTT CATSARVGNQPQHF TRBV24-1 . TRBJ1-5 .
TGTGCCAGCAGCGGACAGGTTCTTGGGGACACTGAAGCTTTCTTT CASSGQVLGDTEAFF TRBV6-5 . TRBJ1-1 TRBD1
TGCGCCAGCAGCTTGGCCGAGACAGTGTACACTGAAGCTTTCTTT CASSLAETVYTEAFF TRBV5-1 . TRBJ1-1 .
TGTGCCAGCAGCCAAGAGGCCCCGGCCAGTATATACGAGCAGTACTTC CASSQEAPASIYEQYF TRBV3-1/TRBV3-2 . TRBJ2-7 .
TGTGCCAGCAGCACCTCCTTCCAGGGTGGCTACACCTTC CASSTSFQGGYTF TRBV6-5 . TRBJ1-2 .
TGCGCCAGCAGCCCCTATCTGGGTCCAGAGACCCAGTACTTC CASSPYLGPETQYF TRBV4-1 . TRBJ2-5 .
TGTGCCAGTAGTAATGACAGGGGGAACACTGAAGCTTTCTTT CASSNDRGNTEAFF TRBV19 . TRBJ1-1 TRBD1